Below are 17 T cell receptor beta chains sequenced from a single sample in a study of blood T cell repertoires in COVID-19. Some clones are missing from TCRdb's copy, which holds only in-frame ones; the method was immunoSEQ multiplex PCR. In the table there are 120,000 to 150,000 clones, roughly four fifths of which are singletons. Material: peripheral blood. These receptors came from a human donor with acute or convalescent COVID-19. The donor label of this sample is uncertain.

This clone was counted a few times. The rearrangement joins TRBV7-8 to TRBJ2-5; TRBD2 agrees at 13 bases. This CDR3 comprises 16 residues. CDR1 is SGHVS, CDR2 FQNEAQ, per germline. V dropped 2 bases and J dropped 2; count of bases not matched to a gene: 2. CDR3 amino acids: CASSLWGLAGQETQYF. The CDR3 coding sequence is TGTGCCAGCAGCTTATGGGGACTAGCGGGGCAAGAGACCCAGTACTTC. The full variable domain, its missing parts supplied by reference TRBV7-8 and TRBJ2-5, is GAGVSQSPRYKVAKRGQDVALRCDPISGHVSLFWYQQALGQGPEFLTYFQNEAQLDKSGLPSDRFFAERPEGSVSTLKIQRTQQEDSAVYLCASSLWGLAGQETQYFGPGTRLLVL.

This chain joins TRBV19 and TRBJ1-2, with 8 bases that match TRBD1. CDR3 size: 16 residues. J was trimmed by 4 bases and V by 3 bases; bases with no gene match: 10. Germline CDR1 LNHDA, CDR2 SQIVND (reference sequence). DNA for the CDR3: TGTGCCAGTAGTATGGCCCGCGCAGGGGGCGGCTATGGCTACACCTTC. It specifies CASSMARAGGGYGYTF. Drawing the rest from reference TRBV19 and TRBJ1-2, the complete variable domain is DGGITQSPKYLFRKEGQNVTLSCEQNLNHDAMYWYRQDPGQGLRLIYYSQIVNDFQKGDIAEGYSVSREKKESFPLTVTSAQKNPTAFYLCASSMARAGGGYGYTFGSGTRLTVV.

The V call is TRBV4-2, the J call TRBJ2-3; weak D call: TRBD2 (5 bases). This CDR3 has 14 amino acids. V was pared by 1 base and J by 11 bases, with 16 bases between. Germline lookup yields CDR1 LGHNA and CDR2 YNFKEQ. In DNA, the CDR3 is TGTGCCAGCAGCCAAGTGGGCGTGGAGCGGAGGCAGTATTTT. This sequence encodes CASSQVGVERRQYF.

This clone has more than one count but fewer than ten. The J gene is TRBJ1-1, the V gene TRBV3-1 (or the pseudogene TRBV3-2); tentative D call: TRBD1 (6 bases). This CDR3 is 13 amino acids long. Germline lookup yields CDR1 LGHDT and CDR2 YNNKEL (reference sequence). V lost 5 bases, J lost 5 bases, and 12 bases lay in between. The CDR3 sequence: CASSTYRDTEAFF. CDR3 in DNA: TGTGCCAGCAGCACCTACAGGGATACTGAAGCTTTCTTT.

The V call is TRBV5-5, the J call TRBJ2-2, with 9 positions matching TRBD1. CDR3 length equals 15 residues. Germline V gene data show CDR1 as SGHKS and CDR2 as YYEKEE (reference sequence). With V trimmed by 4 bases and J by 4 bases, 5 bases remained unmatched. The CDR3 bases are TGTGCCAGCAGCCCCACAGGGGGCCGCACCGGGGAGCTGTTTTTT. Its protein product is CASSPTGGRTGELFF.

The V gene is TRBV6-5, the J gene TRBJ1-4; D is possibly TRBD1 (5 bases). Trimming removed 6 bases at V and 8 bases at J, with 16 bases between. This CDR3 has 14 amino acids. Per germline, CDR1 MNHEY and CDR2 SVGAGI. The CDR3 nucleotides are TGTGCCAGCAGGGGCCTTGGGGGAGGGGAAAAACTGTTTTTT. This gives the protein CASRGLGGGEKLFF.

V gene TRBV7-9 combines with J gene TRBJ1-6; D gene unclear. The V end was cut by 5 bases, the J end by 0 bases, with 14 bases between. The CDR3 length is 17 residues. Germline CDR1 reads SEHNR; CDR2 reads FQNEAQ (reference sequence). As DNA, the CDR3 is TGTGCCAGCAGCGGCTCGGCAGCTAGCTCCTATAATTCACCCCTCCACTTT. This translates into CASSGSAASSYNSPLHF. The full variable domain, its missing parts supplied by reference TRBV7-9 and TRBJ1-6, is DTGVSQNPRHKITKRGQNVTFRCDPISEHNRLYWYRQTLGQGPEFLTYFQNEAQLEKSRLLSDRFSAERPKGSFSTLEIQRTEQGDSAMYLCASSGSAASSYNSPLHFGNGTRLTVT.

This clone is a singleton in its sample. The chain joins TRBV27 to TRBJ2-1; 9 bases match TRBD1. Germline V gives CDR1 MNHEY, CDR2 SMNVEV (reference sequence). The CDR3 loop spans 15 amino acids. Trimming took 0 bases from V and 8 from J; bases not matched to a gene: 5. CDR3 sequence (DNA): TGTGCCAGCAGTTTATCACTGGGACAGGGACATGAGCAGTTCTTC. Protein product: CASSLSLGQGHEQFF.

V and J are TRBV29-1 and TRBJ1-1; no clear D. Looked up from germline, CDR1 is SQVTM and CDR2 is ANQGSEA. The germline V and J ends were trimmed by 7 bases and 1 base, with 19 bases remaining between them. The CDR3 sequence is 15 residues long. CDR3 DNA: TGCAGCGGCACTCAAGTAGGTCGGGGGAACACTGAAGCTTTCTTT. This codes for CSGTQVGRGNTEAFF.

The chain uses TRBV2 and TRBJ1-6; D not certain. Germline lookup yields CDR1 SNHLY and CDR2 FYNNEI. V was clipped by 4 bases and J by 7 bases, with 11 bases between them. CDR3 length: 14 residues. The CDR3 spells CASSVGHGNSPLHF. CDR3 DNA: TGTGCCAGCAGTGTGGGTCACGGGAATTCACCCCTCCACTTT.

The chain recombines TRBV2 with TRBJ1-4; D remains ambiguous. From germline, CDR1 is SNHLY and CDR2 FYNNEI. Trimming cost V 7 bases and J 7 bases, with 13 bases left between them. CDR3 size: 13 residues. The CDR3 spells CASNRGDGEKLFF. The DNA of the CDR3 is TGTGCCAGCAATCGGGGTGACGGTGAAAAACTGTTTTTT.

The chain links TRBV27 to TRBJ2-5; a weak D match, TRBD2 (6 bases). This CDR3 has 15 amino acids. CDR1 and CDR2 (germline): MNHEY, SMNVEV (reference sequence). Trimming removed 4 bases from V and 7 bases from J, with 19 bases in between. CDR3 in DNA: TGTGCCAGCAGTTCACCGGGAGACTTCACGAGGACCCAGTACTTC. Its protein product is CASSSPGDFTRTQYF.

The V gene is TRBV5-6, the J gene TRBJ1-1; a possible D gene is TRBD1 (5 bases). Germline CDR1 and CDR2: SGHDT and YYEEEE. The CDR3 runs to 14 residues. Trimming cost V 4 bases and J 4 bases, with 14 bases left between them. CDR3 protein: CASSPGAGRTEAFF. The CDR3, as DNA: TGTGCCAGCAGCCCCGGCGCGGGGCGCACTGAAGCTTTCTTT.

The rearrangement links TRBV5-1 to TRBJ1-2, with TRBD1 matching 10 bases. This CDR3 is 16 amino acids long. The ends lost 0 bases at V and 6 bases at J; junction bases unmatched: 8. Germline V gene lookup returns CDR1 SGHRS and CDR2 YFSETQ. CDR3 coding DNA: TGCGCCAGCAGCTTGGGAGACAGGGGGCAGGGAGATGGCTACACCTTC. Translating it yields CASSLGDRGQGDGYTF.

This clone appeared a single time. The chain joins TRBV7-6 to TRBJ2-7, with 8 bases aligning to TRBD1. The CDR3 is made up of 14 amino acids. V lost 5 bases to trimming and J lost 1 base; unmatched junction nucleotides: 4. Germline assignment: CDR1 SGHVS and CDR2 FNYEAQ. The CDR3 sequence: CASSADRGSYEQYF. The CDR3 nucleotides read TGTGCCAGCAGCGCCGACAGGGGATCCTACGAGCAGTACTTC.

The J gene is TRBJ2-3, the V gene TRBV5-3; 8 bases map to TRBD1. TRBV5-3 has ORF status, its function being uncertain. The CDR3 runs 18 residues. Trimming took 10 bases from V and 4 from J; bases not matched to a gene: 23. The CDR3 region has the DNA TGTGCCGGCCTCTCCGGGACAGGTTGCGGAACGGCCCCAGATACGCAGTATTTT. Its protein product is CAGLSGTGCGTAPDTQYF.

The gene calls are TRBV5-1 and TRBJ1-2; D gene ambiguous. The V and J ends lost 0 bases and 0 bases respectively, with 9 bases between them. Germline V gene sequence: CDR1 SGHRS, CDR2 YFSETQ. The CDR3 has 15 residues. CDR3 loop: CASSLDGASNYGYTF. Written as DNA, the CDR3 is TGCGCCAGCAGCTTGGACGGAGCATCTAACTATGGCTACACCTTC.